A single TCR beta chain is shown here with its context. These data belong to a study of control samples from healthy donors and cancer patients. Germline V lookup: CDR1 SGHNT, CDR2 YENEEA. The V and J ends lost 3 bases and 3 bases respectively, with 8 bases between them. The CDR3 is made up of 13 amino acids. The repertoire was sequenced with immunoSEQ multiplex PCR; TCRdb's copy has only in-frame clones and lacks some. This table has 100,000 to 150,000 clones, roughly nine tenths appearing once. J is TRBJ2-5 and V is TRBV11-3; D unresolved. The material sequenced was blood. This clonotype originated in a man aged 18 to 35 in good health. The CDR3 DNA is TGTGCCAGCAGCTTTTTAGCAGAAGAGACCCAGTACTTC. Protein sequence: CASSFLAEETQYF.